This passage covers 3 T cell receptor beta chains from one sample sequenced in a study of blood T cell repertoires in COVID-19. Assay used: immunoSEQ multiplex PCR; TCRdb lists only in-frame clones, some missing. In the table there are some 30,000 clones, almost 90% of which are singletons. The source material was peripheral blood. The receptors were gathered from a woman aged 70 to 79 with active COVID-19.

The count of this clone is one. V gene TRBV5-1 combines with J gene TRBJ2-2; the match to TRBD2 covers 8 bases. This CDR3 contains 16 residues. With V trimmed by 4 bases and J by 4 bases, 9 bases remained unmatched. From germline, CDR1 is SGHRS and CDR2 YFSETQ. CDR3 loop: CASSDAGLAGTGELFF. The CDR3 DNA is TGCGCCAGCAGCGATGCTGGGCTAGCGGGCACCGGGGAGCTGTTTTTT.

This chain joins TRBV19 and TRBJ2-3, with 12 nucleotides matching TRBD2. CDR1 LNHDA and CDR2 SQIVND come from the germline V gene (reference sequence). The CDR3 is 17 amino acids. V shed 5 bases and J 5 bases; nucleotides not matched to a gene: 11. This chain's CDR3 is CASSWKLAGGPLDTQYF. CDR3 in DNA: TGTGCCAGTAGTTGGAAACTAGCGGGGGGACCGTTAGATACGCAGTATTTT.

The V and J genes are TRBV5-4 and TRBJ1-1, with 7 bases that match TRBD1. CDR1 and CDR2 from the germline V gene are SGHNT and YYREEE (reference sequence). CDR3 length: 15 amino acids. V shed 4 bases and J 0 bases; nucleotides not matched to a gene: 6. DNA for the CDR3: TGTGCCAGCAGCATACAGGGGATCATGAACACTGAAGCTTTCTTT. It is translated as CASSIQGIMNTEAFF.